The clone carrying this T cell receptor beta chain was picked up many times. The data stem from a study of response to subunit inactivated influenza vaccine. TCRdb ran MiXCR on the RT-PCR reads and lists one entry per CDR3 protein. The sample shows more than 450,000 distinct CDR3 sequences, less than 10% of them seen only once. The CDR3 consists of 15 residues. V was clipped by 0 bases and J by 0 bases, with 10 bases between them. CDR1 SGDLS and CDR2 YYNGEE come from the germline V gene. This sample comprised PBMCs from blood, obtained less than 25 months after vaccination. This sequence was found in a man in his fifties or sixties who received an inactivated influenza vaccine. This chain joins TRBV9 and TRBJ2-7; D gene ambiguous. CDR3 loop: CASSVGDLLSYEQYF. CDR3 nucleotides: TGTGCCAGCAGCGTAGGGGATTTGCTCTCCTACGAGCAGTACTTC.